This T cell receptor beta chain was documented in a study of blood T cell repertoires in COVID-19. Turning to the study itself: T cells, B-cell-depleted T cells, or PBMCs supplied cDNA or gDNA.

Libraries were prepared by immunoSEQ multiplex PCR; TCRdb keeps only in-frame clonotypes and omits some of them. The sample lists under 15,000 clones; 83% were seen once. The germline gives CDR1 MNHEY, CDR2 SMNVEV (reference sequence). The V segment lost 5 bases and the J segment 2 bases; nucleotides outside the gene matches: 5. This CDR3 comprises 14 residues. Source material: peripheral blood. This clonotype originated in a man aged 35 to 55 with active or convalescent COVID-19. The chain is built from TRBV27 and TRBJ1-2, with 7 bases fitting TRBD1. The CDR3 bases are TGTGCCAGCAGTGAGACAGGGCAGAACTATGGCTACACCTTC. This sequence encodes CASSETGQNYGYTF.